Listed below are T cell receptor beta chains from one sample, sequenced in a study of blood T cell repertoires in COVID-19. Clones were read by immunoSEQ multiplex PCR, and TCRdb kept only the in-frame ones, dropping some. Altogether about 160,000 clones are present, over 80% being singletons, with the ten largest covering roughly 4.4%. Sequencing was performed on peripheral blood. The receptor set was obtained from a woman aged 50 to 60 with acute or convalescent COVID-19. CDR3s leave out the opening cysteine and the closing phenylalanine or tryptophan.

TRBV27	TRBJ1-2	ASSATALLYGYT
TRBV2	TRBJ2-5	ASSEALQGPETQY
TRBV5-4	TRBJ1-1	ASPEDTEAF
TRBV4-1	TRBJ1-2	ASSQVGSGAYDGYT
TRBV5-1	TRBJ2-5	ASSQGDSQETQY
TRBV18	TRBJ1-1	ASSPPSVISEAF
TRBV10-3	TRBJ1-1	AISVAGPSNTEAF
TRBV6-5	TRBJ1-1	ASKAEVPRAF
TRBV29-1	TRBJ2-2	SVGLAANTGELF
TRBV4-3	TRBJ1-2	ASSQDRTGPPSGYT
TRBV4-1	TRBJ1-2	ASSRPTGEGYT
TRBV12-3/TRBV12-4	TRBJ1-1	ASSSQGNTEAF
TRBV7-2	TRBJ2-7	ASSFGLAGVNRPYEQY
TRBV18	TRBJ1-3	ASSLDRNTIY
TRBV19	TRBJ2-4	ASSIDLFPRVKNIQY
TRBV10-2	TRBJ1-4	ASQAPNEKLF
TRBV7-8	TRBJ1-1	ASSEHNTEAF
TRBV28	TRBJ2-3	ASSPGQGMRNTQY
TRBV7-6	TRBJ2-7	ASTPAAASYEQY
TRBV7-9	TRBJ2-1	ASSSSQGLAGGWNEQF
TRBV6-1	TRBJ2-7	ASSDQGGVGSYEQY
TRBV15	TRBJ2-3	ATSKGGDGTDTQY
TRBV18	TRBJ2-2	ASSPRGAGELF
TRBV10-3	TRBJ2-1	AITWTLFGEQF
TRBV7-6	TRBJ2-3	ASSLSHLAGGFTDTQY
TRBV7-9	TRBJ2-7	ASRQTSGSSYEQY
TRBV5-1	TRBJ1-6	ASSLSKPGDYPSPLH
TRBV7-8	TRBJ2-7	ASSLKRATPYEQY
TRBV28	TRBJ1-5	ASSVGTGRQPQH
TRBV3-1/TRBV3-2	TRBJ1-2	ASSQDGLPPYGYT
TRBV27	TRBJ1-1	ASSLKRWTEAF
TRBV7-9	TRBJ1-5	ASSSTFGSQGQPQH
TRBV5-4	TRBJ1-6	ASSLDRGGNSPLH
TRBV13	TRBJ1-6	ASSLRTGRNNSPLH
TRBV27	TRBJ1-2	ASSFRGFYGYT
TRBV12-5	TRBJ2-1	ASGLVLGGTTNVQF
TRBV27	TRBJ2-7	ASRDRGRSYEQY
TRBV30	TRBJ1-1	AWGTGVDTEAF
TRBV5-8	TRBJ2-2	ASTRGERTGELF
TRBV5-4	TRBJ1-1	ASSLGRENTEAF
TRBV20-1	TRBJ2-2	SASATGGRTGELF
TRBV5-6	TRBJ1-1	ASSSRQGGNTEAF
TRBV5-1	TRBJ1-6	ASSLGLKDSPLH
TRBV10-2	TRBJ1-2	ASMNRYPQGYT
TRBV6-5	TRBJ2-2	ASTRGLVSSGELF